The rows below give T cell receptor beta chains drawn from one sample of a study of blood T cell repertoires in COVID-19. The assay was immunoSEQ multiplex PCR, and TCRdb's table has in-frame clones only and misses some. Among about 140,000 clones listed, 76% were seen once. Input material: peripheral blood. These receptor sequences come from an elderly woman with active or convalescent COVID-19. CDR3s include the opening cysteine and the closing phenylalanine or tryptophan. The D gene is left open where the match is weak. Size is stated for part of the rows, as once, few or many counts, or as a class when the clone is expanded.

TRBJ2-6 | - | 16 | few | TRBV18 | TGTGCCAGCTCACTCCAGGGTCGGGCCGGGGCCAACGTCCTGACTTTC | CASSLQGRAGANVLTF
TRBJ2-5 | - | 13 | - | TRBV6-5 | TGTGCCAGCAGTTACAAACGCCGGGAGACCCAGTACTTC | CASSYKRRETQYF
TRBJ1-1 | - | 16 | few | TRBV7-6 | TGTGCCAGCAGCTTAGGCGGGTTCCGGGATAACACTGAAGCTTTCTTT | CASSLGGFRDNTEAFF
TRBJ1-6 | TRBD1 | 14 | - | TRBV5-4 | TGTGCCAGCAGCCAGGGACAGAGGAATTCACCCCTCCACTTT | CASSQGQRNSPLHF
TRBJ1-3 | - | 17 | - | TRBV2 | TGTGCCAGCGTTAGAGACCCAACAGGGAGCTCTGGAAACACCATATATTTT | CASVRDPTGSSGNTIYF
TRBJ2-3 | TRBD2 | 17 | - | TRBV7-2 | TGTGCCAGCAGCCCCGGACTAGCGGGGGGGCCAGCAGATACGCAGTATTTT | CASSPGLAGGPADTQYF
TRBJ1-1 | - | 13 | - | TRBV6-5 | TGTGCCAGCAGTCCCCGCGCGTACACTGAAGCTTTCTTT | CASSPRAYTEAFF
TRBJ2-3 | TRBD2 | 16 | - | TRBV2 | TGTGCCAGCAGTGAATTGGGACTAGATGATTCAGATACGCAGTATTTT | CASSELGLDDSDTQYF
TRBJ1-1 | - | 13 | - | TRBV12-3/TRBV12-4 | TGTGCCAGCAGTTGGACAGTGAACACTGAAGCTTTCTTT | CASSWTVNTEAFF
TRBJ2-3 | TRBD2 | 16 | - | TRBV5-5 | TGTGCCAGCAGCTTAGGACTAGCGGTAAACACAGATACGCAGTATTTT | CASSLGLAVNTDTQYF
TRBJ1-3 | - | 16 | - | TRBV3-1/TRBV3-2 | TGTGCCAGCAGCCCGTACGGACAGAGCTCTGGAAACACCATATATTTT | CASSPYGQSSGNTIYF
TRBJ1-2 | TRBD1 | 13 | - | TRBV10-3 | TGTGCCATCGGTCGAACAGGGGGCTATGGCTACACCTTC | CAIGRTGGYGYTF
TRBJ1-4 | TRBD1 | 15 | - | TRBV7-3 | TGTGCCAGCAGCTTGACGGGACAGGGATTAGAAAAACTGTTTTTT | CASSLTGQGLEKLFF
TRBJ1-2 | - | 9 | - | TRBV20-1 | TGCAGTGCTAGCCGGTCGGGGACCTTC | CSASRSGTF
TRBJ1-2 | TRBD1 | 14 | - | TRBV7-9 | TGTGCCAGCAGCCTTGCCAACAGGGGTGGCGGCTACACCTTC | CASSLANRGGGYTF
TRBJ2-5 | TRBD2 | 16 | - | TRBV7-2 | TGTGCCAGCAGCCCCACTAGCGGGGGGTACCAAGAGACCCAGTACTTC | CASSPTSGGYQETQYF